The T cell receptor (beta chain) described here comes from a study of cytomegalovirus exposure and HLA in healthy donors. Sequencing was performed with immunoSEQ multiplex PCR; in TCRdb, only in-frame clones are kept and a portion is missing. The table lists 110,000 or so clones, around 85% of them singletons. The CDR3 is made up of 16 amino acids. V lost 4 bases and J lost 2; bases outside the gene matches: 9. Germline CDR1 and CDR2: SGHRS and YFSETQ. Input material: PBMCs. The chain recombines TRBV5-1 with TRBJ2-7, with 10 nucleotides matching TRBD1. The TCR was taken from a woman aged 30 to 39 in good health and CMV-seronegative. The DNA for the CDR3 is TGCGCCAGCAGCGCCGGACAGGGGGTGACCCCCTACGAGCAGTACTTC. It yields the protein CASSAGQGVTPYEQYF.